This TCR beta chain was profiled in a study of cytomegalovirus exposure and HLA in healthy donors. Study-level points and caveats: An apparent linkage of common viral pathogens to several of the most significant clusters emerged in a later analysis. As immune exposure information, only CMV serostatus was available. A later examination showed that TCR association rates differed by HLA locus, with DRB1 most and HLA-C fewest.

The ends lost 4 bases at V and 2 bases at J; junction bases unmatched: 7. The CDR3 consists of 16 residues. The germline V gene encodes CDR1 SGHNT and CDR2 YYREEE (reference sequence). This clone was observed a single time. Its target is not known. This PCR relied on a set of 60 Vbeta primers and 13 Jbeta primers. Using immunoSEQ multiplex PCR, the repertoire was profiled, and TCRdb retains in-frame clones only, with some absent. The profile shows 130,000 to 150,000 clones, approximately 73% of them singletons. The origin of this receptor is a human donor in good health. V usage is TRBV5-4 and J usage is TRBJ2-7; 12 nucleotides match TRBD2. Sequencing was performed on PBMCs. CDR3 protein: CASSTTRTSGTYEQYF. The DNA for the CDR3 is TGTGCCAGCAGCACAACCAGGACTAGCGGGACCTACGAGCAGTACTTC.